This TCR beta chain was obtained from a study of blood T cell repertoires in COVID-19. Across the whole study: Researchers got acute and convalescent COVID-19 samples from the United States, Italy and Spain. T cells, B-cell-depleted T cells, or PBMCs supplied cDNA or gDNA.

V was pared by 6 bases and J by 3 bases, with 11 bases between. There are 13 residues in the CDR3. In the original analysis: Reference gene primer amplification gave nucleated cell count estimates. Here immunoSEQ multiplex PCR was the method, and the copy in TCRdb shows in-frame clones only, minus some. V, J and clone size are those of that table, while D and trimming were read from the DNA. This sample has around 67,000 clones, with around four fifths found just once. This clonotype originated in a man in his fifties or sixties with active COVID-19. The source material was peripheral blood. This chain joins TRBV12-3 or TRBV12-4 and TRBJ1-1; maybe TRBD1 (6 bases). CDR3: CASRATGYTEAFF. DNA of the CDR3: TGTGCCAGCAGGGCAACAGGGTACACTGAAGCTTTCTTT.